This record covers a single T cell receptor beta chain. The antigen remains unidentified. The source of the sample is a study of shared clonotypes between healthy human individuals. The naive CD8 fraction comprised CD45RO-negative cells positively selected for CCR7 and excluded terminally differentiated effector memory CD45RA+ cells. CDR3 size: 14 residues. V was pared by 4 bases and J by 5 bases, with 15 bases between. Germline assignment: CDR1 MDHEN and CDR2 SYDVKM. Data came from immunoSEQ multiplex PCR; TCRdb stores just in-frame clones and leaves some out. Seen here are around 1.9 million clones, 93% observed once, and the top ten hold around 1.7%. Study findings and constraints: Since donors were few, the genetic and exposure-history diversity represented was limited.

What was sequenced was naive CD8+ T cells from PBMCs. The chain recombines TRBV28 with TRBJ2-7; perhaps D is TRBD1 or TRBD2 (6 bases each). This clonotype was obtained from a man between 18 and 29 years old in good health. Some clones in this sample may be carry-over from other donors' samples. CDR3 DNA sequence: TGTGCCAGCAGTTCCCGGGGCGGGACAAACGAGCAGTACTTC. It encodes CASSSRGGTNEQYF. The full variable domain, in which reference TRBV28 and TRBJ2-7 provide the parts outside the CDR3, is DVKVTQSSRYLVKRTGEKVFLECVQDMDHENMFWYRQDPGLGLRLIYFSYDVKMKEKGDIPEGYSVSREKKERFSLILESASTNQTSMYLCASSSRGGTNEQYFGPGTRLTVT.